The clone carrying this T cell receptor beta chain was observed a handful of times. Its antigen remains unknown. Caucasian individuals from Russia who were healthy and aged 6 to 90 acted as donors. These data are taken from a study of blood T cells in healthy people across ages. The V gene end was trimmed by 1 base and the J gene end by 9 bases; junction bases not matched to a gene: 6. Germline CDR1 and CDR2: LGHNA and YSLEER. The CDR3 spans 16 residues. Study observations and caveats: A strong correlation between TCR beta diversity and naive T cell percentage was seen. Unsorted PBMC material precluded a definitive naive versus antigen-experienced comparison. Both naive CD4+ cell counts and diversity were greater in long-lived donors than in aged donors.

Primers used in a second PCR of about 7 to 11 cycles were a sample-barcoded 5' primer and a J-beta primer mix. In TCRdb, the 5' RACE reads were re-called with MiXCR into one record per CDR3 protein. The data contain 1,800,000 or so distinct CDR3 sequences, approximately 39% of them singletons. This chain uses TRBV4-3 with TRBJ1-6; 10 bases are a match to TRBD1. The material sequenced was blood. The TCR sequence derives from a human donor in good health. CDR3 protein: CASSQVGQGSGSPLHF. The CDR3, as DNA: TGCGCCAGCAGCCAAGTGGGACAGGGGTCGGGTTCACCCCTCCACTTT.